The rows below give T cell receptor beta chains drawn from one sample of a study of cytomegalovirus exposure and HLA in healthy donors. TCRdb's copy holds only in-frame clones and misses some; the assay was immunoSEQ multiplex PCR. The sample records 130,000 or so clones, 65% to 85% being singletons. Sequencing used PBMCs. Receptor source: a woman in her late teens or twenties in good health and CMV-seronegative. Each CDR3 is given with its conserved first and last residue. Each record gives: D gene, J gene, V gene, clone size, CDR3 protein, CDR3 DNA. A D gene is named only where the DNA matches it firmly. Size is stated for part of the rows, as once, few or many counts, or as a class when the clone is expanded.

>TRBD1|TRBJ2-7|TRBV19|few
CASSIDARGRGEQYF
TGTGCCAGTAGTATAGATGCTAGGGGGCGAGGCGAGCAGTACTTC
>TRBD2|TRBJ2-7|TRBV11-2|NA
CASSLIGSSGESSYEQYF
TGTGCCAGCAGCTTAATAGGGTCTAGCGGGGAGAGCTCCTACGAGCAGTACTTC
>TRBD1|TRBJ2-2|TRBV6-5|few
CASSYLGTGGTGELFF
TGTGCCAGCAGCTACTTGGGGACAGGGGGCACCGGGGAGCTGTTTTTT
>NA|TRBJ2-7|TRBV5-4|few
CASSLTPYEQYF
TGTGCCAGCAGCTTAACCCCGTACGAGCAGTACTTC
>TRBD2|TRBJ2-3|TRBV6-1|NA
CASRESSGTSQYF
TGTGCCAGCAGAGAATCGAGCGGGACCTCGCAGTATTTT
>TRBD1|TRBJ1-4|TRBV5-5|few
CASSLVGQGNEKLFF
TGTGCCAGCAGCTTGGTGGGACAGGGAAATGAAAAACTGTTTTTT
>TRBD1|TRBJ1-2|TRBV25-1|NA
CASSLSDRANYGYTF
TGTGCCAGCAGTCTCTCAGACAGGGCGAACTATGGCTACACCTTC
>TRBD1|TRBJ2-7|TRBV6-5|NA
CASSGTGSYEQYF
TGTGCCAGCAGCGGGACAGGGAGCTACGAGCAGTACTTC
>TRBD1|TRBJ1-1|TRBV7-9|NA
CASSPLDRGPGTEAFF
TGTGCCAGCAGCCCCCTGGACAGGGGGCCGGGCACTGAAGCTTTCTTT
>TRBD2|TRBJ2-5|TRBV4-1|once
CASSHLAGVRETQYF
TGCGCCAGCAGCCACCTAGCGGGAGTACGAGAGACCCAGTACTTC
>NA|TRBJ1-1|TRBV29-1|few
CSVTQGYTEAFF
TGCAGCGTAACACAGGGTTACACTGAAGCTTTCTTT
>NA|TRBJ1-1|TRBV11-2|NA
CASSFVRDTEAFF
TGTGCCAGCAGCTTCGTACGGGACACTGAAGCTTTCTTT
>TRBD1|TRBJ1-2|TRBV5-1|NA
CASSLDPGQPIYGYTF
TGCGCCAGCAGCTTGGACCCGGGACAGCCCATCTATGGCTACACCTTC
>NA|TRBJ1-1|TRBV5-4|NA
CASRLGGDTEAFF
TGTGCCAGCAGATTGGGGGGAGACACTGAAGCTTTCTTT
>NA|TRBJ1-5|TRBV30|few
CAWSDQQGAQPQHF
TGTGCCTGGAGTGACCAACAGGGAGCTCAGCCCCAGCATTTT
>TRBD1|TRBJ1-5|TRBV10-2|once
CASSLGQDNQPQHF
TGCGCCAGCAGTCTAGGACAGGACAATCAGCCCCAGCATTTT
>NA|TRBJ1-1|TRBV5-1|NA
CASSLEAQNTEAFF
TGCGCCAGCAGTTTAGAGGCCCAGAACACTGAAGCTTTCTTT
>NA|TRBJ2-1|TRBV25-1|NA
CASSESRGDYNEQFF
TGTGCCAGCAGTGAATCCCGCGGGGATTACAATGAGCAGTTCTTC
>NA|TRBJ2-3|TRBV5-1|NA
CASSLAGGTDTQYF
TGCGCCAGCAGCTTGGCCGGGGGCACAGATACGCAGTATTTT
>TRBD2|TRBJ2-1|TRBV2|NA
CASSERGLAGVYEQFF
TGTGCCAGCAGTGAACGGGGTCTAGCGGGAGTCTATGAGCAGTTCTTC
>NA|TRBJ1-2|TRBV28|NA
CASSSGSTLYGYTF
TGTGCCAGCAGTTCAGGCTCGACCTTATATGGCTACACCTTC
>TRBD1|TRBJ2-1|TRBV29-1|NA
CSAPGQHYNEQFF
TGCAGCGCCCCGGGACAGCACTACAATGAGCAGTTCTTC
>TRBD2|TRBJ2-5|TRBV5-1|NA
CASSLSASGWKETQYF
TGCGCCAGCAGCTTGAGCGCTAGCGGGTGGAAAGAGACCCAGTACTTC
>TRBD2|TRBJ2-7|TRBV10-3|NA
CATSLPGLAGFRYEQYF
TGTGCCACCAGTCTCCCGGGACTAGCGGGATTTCGTTACGAGCAGTACTTC
>TRBD1|TRBJ1-1|TRBV10-1|NA
CASSEGQVSTEAFF
TGCGCCAGCAGTGAGGGACAGGTGTCCACTGAAGCTTTCTTT
>NA|TRBJ1-1|TRBV30|many
CAWSLGTLGTEAFF
TGTGCCTGGAGTTTAGGGACTCTCGGCACTGAAGCTTTCTTT
>NA|TRBJ1-5|TRBV4-2|NA
CASSQESGRRPQHF
TGTGCCAGCAGCCAAGAGAGTGGCAGGCGGCCCCAGCATTTT
>TRBD2|TRBJ2-5|TRBV10-3|NA
CAISGGGVAGAPQETQYF
TGTGCCATCAGTGGTGGGGGTGTAGCGGGAGCCCCACAAGAGACCCAGTACTTC
>TRBD1|TRBJ1-2|TRBV4-1|once
CASSQWTGGNYGYTF
TGCGCCAGCAGCCAATGGACAGGGGGCAACTATGGCTACACCTTC
>TRBD1|TRBJ1-1|TRBV11-2|few
CASRQTGGGTEAFF
TGTGCCAGCAGGCAGACAGGGGGCGGCACTGAAGCTTTCTTT
>TRBD1|TRBJ2-7|TRBV5-6|few
CASSWGTGGASYEQYF
TGTGCCAGCAGCTGGGGAACAGGGGGAGCCTCCTACGAGCAGTACTTC
>TRBD1|TRBJ1-1|TRBV2|NA
CASSGDRGNTEAFF
TGTGCCAGCAGTGGGGACAGGGGGAACACTGAAGCTTTCTTT
>NA|TRBJ1-1|TRBV19|NA
CASGTLGNTEAFF
TGTGCCAGCGGGACACTGGGGAACACTGAAGCTTTCTTT
>NA|TRBJ1-5|TRBV30|NA
CAWSQKPQHF
TGTGCCTGGAGTCAGAAGCCCCAGCATTTT
>NA|TRBJ1-2|TRBV30|NA
CAWSAGGGYTF
TGTGCCTGGAGTGCCGGGGGTGGCTACACCTTC
>TRBD1|TRBJ2-1|TRBV29-1|NA
CSVVWAARGGTGYEQFF
TGCAGCGTTGTTTGGGCAGCACGGGGTGGGACAGGGTATGAGCAGTTCTTC
>TRBD2|TRBJ2-7|TRBV29-1|NA
CSVSGTSIYEQYF
TGCAGCGTGTCCGGGACTAGCATCTACGAGCAGTACTTC
>TRBD1|TRBJ2-5|TRBV5-4|NA
CASSLGDSSTQYF
TGTGCCAGCAGCTTGGGGGACAGCTCCACCCAGTACTTC
>NA|TRBJ1-1|TRBV6-1|NA
CASSGKDTYTEAFF
TGTGCCAGCAGTGGAAAGGACACATACACTGAAGCTTTCTTT